Listed here are 17 T cell receptor beta chains from one sample, sequenced in a study of T-cell memory formation after mild COVID-19. TCRdb re-derived calls from the 5' RACE reads in MiXCR, one entry per CDR3 protein. This repertoire shows about 340,000 distinct CDR3 sequences, 20% to 25% found once; its top ten account for around 20%. The sample consisted of PBMCs or a T cell subset sorted from them (not recorded which). These receptors were taken from a young man who had mild COVID-19 (a few samples of this study predate the infection). Cell type and time point are not known.

V is TRBV30 and J is TRBJ2-7; 9 bases are shared with TRBD1. V was pared by 1 base and J by 3 bases, with 1 base of the junction left unmatched. The CDR3 length is 13 residues. Germline-derived CDR1 and CDR2 are GTSNPN and SVGIG (reference sequence). CDR3 DNA: TGTGCCTGGAGTGCGGGACAGGGCTACGAGCAGTACTTC. This codes for CAWSAGQGYEQYF.

This rearrangement joins TRBV5-1 to TRBJ1-2; TRBD1 matches at 7 bases. Germline loops: CDR1 SGHRS, CDR2 YFSETQ. The CDR3 consists of 14 residues. The V and J ends lost 2 bases and 5 bases, in that order; junction bases with no gene match: 6. CDR3 DNA: TGCGCCAGCAGCTTACGGGACAGAGTTTATGGCTACACCTTC. It translates to CASSLRDRVYGYTF.

V and J are TRBV7-8 and TRBJ1-2; 10 nucleotides agree with TRBD1. Germline trimming cut 0 bases from V and 8 bases from J; bases unmatched to any gene: 9. Per germline, CDR1 SGHVS and CDR2 FQNEAQ. This CDR3 contains 16 residues. The CDR3 nucleotides read TGTGCCAGCAGCTTAGCGAGTAGGGGGGACAGGGGAGGCTACACCTTC. Its protein is CASSLASRGDRGGYTF.

The chain links TRBV6-5 to TRBJ1-1; 7 bases map to TRBD1. Germline lookup yields CDR1 MNHEY and CDR2 SVGAGI. This CDR3 has 14 residues. With V trimmed by 2 bases and J by 3 bases, 3 bases remained unmatched. The CDR3 bases are TGTGCCAGCAGTTACGGACAGGCCGACACTGAAGCTTTCTTT. Translation gives CASSYGQADTEAFF.

This clonotype has only a few counts. CDR3 in amino acids: CASSYRTAFTDTQYF. CDR3 nucleotides: TGTGCCAGCAGTTACCGGACAGCATTCACAGATACGCAGTATTTT. The J gene is TRBJ2-3, the V gene TRBV6-2 or TRBV6-3, with D tentatively TRBD1 (6 bases). Deletions cut 2 bases from V and 2 bases from J, with 11 bases between. This CDR3 comprises 15 residues. Germline CDR1 and CDR2: MNHEY and SVGEGT.

This clonotype was counted only a few times. The CDR3, as DNA: TGTGCCAGCAGCTTTACCGGGACAGGGGAGCCGGGGGAGCTGTTTTTT. Translation: CASSFTGTGEPGELFF. This chain connects TRBV7-2 to TRBJ2-2, with 10 nucleotides matching TRBD1. The ends lost 3 bases at V and 8 bases at J; junction bases unmatched: 9. Looked up from germline, CDR1 is SGHTA and CDR2 is FQGNSA. This CDR3 comprises 16 residues.

This clonotype was detected only a few times. V and J are TRBV6-2 or TRBV6-3 and TRBJ1-5; the D is unclear. The CDR3 covers 13 residues. Germline-derived CDR1 and CDR2 are MNHEY and SVGEGT. V dropped 0 bases and J dropped 5 bases, with 5 bases sitting between them. As DNA, the CDR3 is TGTGCCAGCAGTTACTCGGGTGATCAGCCCCAGCATTTT. It encodes CASSYSGDQPQHF.

V usage is TRBV9 and J usage is TRBJ2-1; D perhaps matches TRBD1 (6 bases). The V gene lost 0 bases and the J gene lost 3 bases, with 10 bases spanning the gap. The length of the CDR3 is 15 residues. Germline assignment: CDR1 SGDLS and CDR2 YYNGEE. The CDR3 region has the DNA TGTGCCAGCAGCGTAGCTGGGGACAACTACAATGAGCAGTTCTTC. Translation: CASSVAGDNYNEQFF.

This clonotype was seen more than once but under ten times. V is TRBV28 and J is TRBJ2-2; the D gene could be TRBD1 or TRBD2 (5 bases each). From germline, CDR1 is MDHEN and CDR2 SYDVKM. The CDR3 extends over 16 amino acids. The V gene lost 2 bases and the J gene lost 1 base, with 11 bases spanning the gap. The CDR3 DNA follows: TGTGCCAGCAGTTTACCCGGGACCCTGAACACCGGGGAGCTGTTTTTT. Translated: CASSLPGTLNTGELFF.

This clonotype has more than one count but fewer than ten. The chain is built from TRBV29-1 and TRBJ2-3; possibly TRBD2 for D (7 bases). The CDR3 is 14 amino acids. Germline CDR1 is SQVTM and CDR2 is ANQGSEA. Deletions cut 7 bases from V and 2 bases from J, with 16 bases between. The CDR3 is CSAVGGGPTDTQYF. The DNA for the CDR3 is TGCAGCGCTGTGGGCGGGGGCCCCACAGATACGCAGTATTTT.

The table lists this clonotype with a count of one. A junction end diverges from the germline sequence, so it may reflect a read error. V gene TRBV6-4 combines with J gene TRBJ2-1, with D possibly TRBD1 on 6 matching bases. Germline CDR1 is MRHNA and CDR2 is SNTAGT. The CDR3 contains 10 residues. CDR3 region: CASSITGFSF. The DNA of the CDR3 is TGTGCCAGCAGCATCACAGGGTTCTCTTTC.

V gene TRBV6-5 combines with J gene TRBJ2-1; 8 bases are shared with TRBD1. Per the germline V gene, CDR1 is MNHEY and CDR2 is SVGAGI. Trimming took 2 bases from V and 5 from J; bases not matched to a gene: 8. The CDR3 extends over 16 amino acids. CDR3 sequence: CASSYAPGTGDNEQFF. The CDR3 DNA is TGTGCCAGCAGTTACGCCCCCGGGACAGGCGACAATGAGCAGTTCTTC.

This clonotype was found a few times. V and J are TRBV5-6 and TRBJ2-3; D unclear. Germline loops: CDR1 SGHDT, CDR2 YYEEEE. V lost 1 base to trimming and J lost 2 bases, with 11 bases between them. The CDR3 totals 15 residues. CDR3 nucleotides: TGTGCCAGCAGCTTGTTTGGCAGATTCACAGATACGCAGTATTTT. Its translation: CASSLFGRFTDTQYF.

This clonotype was seen a handful of times. The rearrangement uses TRBV18 and TRBJ1-6, with 11 bases matching TRBD1. The CDR3 spans 15 residues. Trimming cost V 3 bases and J 7 bases; bases outside gene matches: 2. The germline CDR1 and CDR2 sequences are KGHSH and LQKENI. CDR3 residues: CASSPGTGGNSPLHF. CDR3 in DNA: TGTGCCAGCTCACCCGGGACAGGGGGGAATTCACCCCTCCACTTT.

The chain recombines TRBV18 with TRBJ1-5; 8 bases fit TRBD1. Germline V lookup: CDR1 KGHSH, CDR2 LQKENI. V lost 3 bases, J lost 4 bases, and 5 bases stayed unmatched. This CDR3 contains 15 residues. The CDR3 loop is CASSPDRGNNQPQHF. The CDR3 DNA reads TGTGCCAGCTCACCCGACAGGGGAAATAATCAGCCCCAGCATTTT.

J is TRBJ2-2 and V is TRBV29-1; D might be TRBD1 or TRBD2, each matching 6 bases. Trimming shortened V by 5 bases and J by 5 bases, and 18 bases separated the two germline ends. In germline, CDR1 is SQVTM, CDR2 ANQGSEA. The CDR3 is 15 amino acids. CDR3 residues: CSVCETGAGTGELFF. The CDR3 nucleotides read TGCAGCGTTTGTGAGACGGGGGCAGGGACCGGGGAGCTGTTTTTT.

There are a few counts of this clonotype. The chain is built from TRBV2 and TRBJ1-2; no reliable D call. CDR3 length: 15 amino acids. Germline V lookup: CDR1 SNHLY, CDR2 FYNNEI. Trimming removed 6 bases from V and 2 bases from J, with 16 bases in between. CDR3 coding DNA: TGTGCCAGCAGGGACCCTAGAATTACAAACTATGGCTACACCTTC. This gives the protein CASRDPRITNYGYTF.